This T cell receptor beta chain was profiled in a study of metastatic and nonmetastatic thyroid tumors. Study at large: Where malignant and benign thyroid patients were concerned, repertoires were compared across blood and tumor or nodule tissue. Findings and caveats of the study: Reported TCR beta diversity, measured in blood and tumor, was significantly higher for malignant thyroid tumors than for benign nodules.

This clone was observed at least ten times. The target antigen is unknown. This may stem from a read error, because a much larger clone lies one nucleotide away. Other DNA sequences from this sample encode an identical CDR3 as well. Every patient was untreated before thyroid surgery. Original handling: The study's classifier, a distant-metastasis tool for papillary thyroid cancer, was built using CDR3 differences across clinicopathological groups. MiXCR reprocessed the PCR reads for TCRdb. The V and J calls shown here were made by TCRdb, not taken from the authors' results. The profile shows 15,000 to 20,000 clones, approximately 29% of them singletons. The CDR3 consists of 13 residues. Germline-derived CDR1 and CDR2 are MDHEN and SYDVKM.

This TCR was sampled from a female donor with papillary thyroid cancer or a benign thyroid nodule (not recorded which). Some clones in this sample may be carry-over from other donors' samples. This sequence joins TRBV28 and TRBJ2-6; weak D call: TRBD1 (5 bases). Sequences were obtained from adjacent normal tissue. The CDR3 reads CASQSSGANVLTF. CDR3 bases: TGTGCCAGCCAATCGAGTGGGGCCAACGTCCTGACCTTC.